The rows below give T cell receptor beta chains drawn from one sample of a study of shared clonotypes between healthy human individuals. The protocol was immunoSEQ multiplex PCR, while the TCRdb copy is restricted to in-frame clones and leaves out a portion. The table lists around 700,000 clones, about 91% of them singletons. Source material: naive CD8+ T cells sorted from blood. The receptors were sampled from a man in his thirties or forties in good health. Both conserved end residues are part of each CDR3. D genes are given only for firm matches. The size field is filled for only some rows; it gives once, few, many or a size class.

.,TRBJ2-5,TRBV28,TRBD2,CASSPLAGAGETQYF,TGTGCCAGCAGTCCACTAGCGGGAGCGGGAGAGACCCAGTACTTC
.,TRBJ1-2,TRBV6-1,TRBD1,CASSPRQGSNYGYTF,TGTGCCAGCAGTCCCCGACAGGGCTCGAACTATGGCTACACCTTC
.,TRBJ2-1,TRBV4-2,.,CASSLRKGDNEQFF,TGTGCCAGCAGCCTCAGGAAGGGAGACAATGAGCAGTTCTTC
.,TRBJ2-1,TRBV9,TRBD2,CASSVGTSNEQFF,TGTGCCAGCAGCGTAGGGACTAGCAATGAGCAGTTCTTC
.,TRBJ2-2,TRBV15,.,CATSREGVFTGELFF,TGTGCCACCAGCAGAGAGGGGGTCTTCACCGGGGAGCTGTTTTTT
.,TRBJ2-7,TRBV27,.,CASSLGPSPGEQYF,TGTGCCAGCAGTTTAGGACCATCCCCGGGCGAGCAGTACTTC
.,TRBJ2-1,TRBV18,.,CASSPPQRLPNEQFF,TGTGCCAGCTCACCACCACAAAGGTTACCGAATGAGCAGTTCTTC
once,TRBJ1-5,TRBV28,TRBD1,CASSTQGAYQPQHF,TGTGCCAGCAGTACTCAGGGGGCATATCAGCCCCAGCATTTT
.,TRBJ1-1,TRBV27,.,CASSSGQDTEAFF,TGTGCCAGCAGTTCGGGCCAGGACACTGAAGCTTTCTTT
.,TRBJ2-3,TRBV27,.,CASSLLLSADTQYF,TGTGCCAGCAGTTTATTACTATCCGCAGATACGCAGTATTTT
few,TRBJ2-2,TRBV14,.,CASSQDFGFAGELFF,TGTGCCAGCAGCCAAGATTTCGGCTTCGCCGGGGAGCTGTTTTTT